Presented here are 13 T cell receptor beta chains from one specimen sequenced in a study of shared clonotypes between healthy human individuals. The repertoire was sequenced with immunoSEQ multiplex PCR; TCRdb's copy has only in-frame clones and lacks some. This sample yields 850,000 to 1,100,000 clones, of which about 72% are seen a single time; roughly 0.83% belongs to the top ten. The sample consisted of memory CD4+ T cells from PBMCs. Regarding subset: CD45RA-negative fraction. These receptor sequences come from a man aged 18 to 29 in good health. Some clones in this sample may be carry-over from other donors' samples.

This rearrangement joins TRBV9 to TRBJ2-1, with 8 positions matching TRBD2. Germline V gene lookup returns CDR1 SGDLS and CDR2 YYNGEE. Germline trimming cut 0 bases from V and 7 bases from J; bases unmatched to any gene: 12. The CDR3 extends over 17 amino acids. This CDR3 reads CASSVDGAGGTPNEQFF. CDR3 nucleotides: TGTGCCAGCAGCGTAGATGGGGCGGGAGGCACCCCAAATGAGCAGTTCTTC.

The chain combines TRBV5-6 with TRBJ2-6; 7 positions agree with TRBD2. CDR3 length: 16 amino acids. Germline V gene lookup returns CDR1 SGHDT and CDR2 YYEEEE. The V gene end was trimmed by 1 base and the J gene end by 4 bases; junction bases not matched to a gene: 5. For the CDR3, the DNA is TGTGCCAGCAGCTTGTGGGAGGGGCTCGGGGCCAACGTCCTGACTTTC. It codes for CASSLWEGLGANVLTF.

The chain joins TRBV28 to TRBJ1-1; D not certain. The CDR3 runs 11 residues. V shed 7 bases and J shed 2 bases, with 5 bases lying between them. Germline values: CDR1 MDHEN, CDR2 SYDVKM. CDR3 nucleotide sequence: TGTGCCAGCACCATAAACACTGAAGCTTTCTTT. Translation gives CASTINTEAFF.

To note about this clone: This same CDR3 is encoded by further DNA sequences in the sample. The chain couples TRBV18 to TRBJ2-2; D gene ambiguous. Trimming shortened V by 3 bases and J by 2 bases, and 4 bases separated the two germline ends. The CDR3 totals 13 residues. Germline lookup yields CDR1 KGHSH and CDR2 LQKENI. The CDR3 DNA reads TGTGCCAGCTCACCGAGAAACACCGGGGAGCTGTTTTTT. Its translation is CASSPRNTGELFF.

Worth noting for this clone: The sample holds other DNA sequences that translate to the same CDR3. The chain combines TRBV11-2 with TRBJ2-3; 8 nucleotides match TRBD1. The junction had 2 bases not matched to a gene; V was cut back by 5 bases and J by 1 base. Germline-derived CDR1 and CDR2 are SGHAT and FQNNGV. The CDR3 is made up of 14 amino acids. The CDR3 DNA follows: TGTGCCAGCAGCCTGGACAGGGGCACAGATACGCAGTATTTT. Residues: CASSLDRGTDTQYF.

The J gene is TRBJ2-7, the V gene TRBV19; D gene uncertain. The CDR3 totals 15 residues. The V gene lost 2 bases and the J gene lost 2 bases, with 13 bases spanning the gap. Germline CDR1 reads LNHDA; CDR2 reads SQIVND (reference sequence). CDR3 amino acids: CASSISPGEAYEQYF. The CDR3 DNA sequence: TGTGCCAGTAGTATATCCCCTGGGGAAGCCTACGAGCAGTACTTC.

The genes are TRBV10-1 and TRBJ1-5; TRBD1 is a possible D gene (5 bases). Germline CDR1 and CDR2: WNHNN and SYGVQD (reference sequence). The length of the CDR3 is 10 residues. Deletions cut 6 bases from V and 15 bases from J, with 12 bases between. The CDR3 bases are TGCGCCAGCAGGGACGTGGGGGGGCATTTT. Translated, it gives CASRDVGGHF.

The chain joins TRBV7-9 to TRBJ2-2; D could derive from TRBD1 or TRBD2 (5 bases each). The CDR3 consists of 16 residues. Germline V gene lookup returns CDR1 SEHNR and CDR2 FQNEAQ (reference sequence). The V and J ends lost 5 bases and 4 bases respectively, with 17 bases between them. The CDR3 loop reads CASSPARGRTTGELFF. The CDR3 bases are TGTGCCAGCAGCCCGGCTAGGGGACGGACCACCGGGGAGCTGTTTTTT.

V and J are TRBV7-8 and TRBJ2-7, with 9 nucleotides matching TRBD2. The J segment lost 6 bases and the V segment lost 5 bases, leaving 11 bases of the junction unmatched. This CDR3 has 15 amino acids. CDR1 and CDR2 (germline): SGHVS, FQNEAQ. CDR3 coding DNA: TGTGCCAGCAGCCCGACTAGCGGAGAGGGGCTCGAGCAGTACTTC. Its protein product is CASSPTSGEGLEQYF.

Note on this clone: The sample contains more than one DNA sequence encoding this CDR3. This chain uses TRBV15 with TRBJ1-5, with D unclear. Per the germline V gene, CDR1 is LNHNV and CDR2 is YYDKDF (reference sequence). This CDR3 comprises 12 residues. With 1 base removed from V and 4 bases from J, the gap between germline ends came to 2 bases. Written as DNA, the CDR3 is TGTGCCACCAGCAGAGTAAATCAGCCCCAGCATTTT. This codes for CATSRVNQPQHF.

J is TRBJ1-1 and V is TRBV6-4; the D gene is possibly TRBD1 (5 bases). In germline, CDR1 is MRHNA, CDR2 SNTAGT. The CDR3 contains 15 residues. Trimming left V 2 bases short and J 1 base short, with 11 bases between. The CDR3 region is CASSDRGERNTEAFF. The CDR3 nucleotides are TGTGCCAGCAGTGACAGAGGGGAACGGAACACTGAAGCTTTCTTT.

With respect to this clone: Compared with germline, one end of the junction differs, possibly owing to a read error. The J gene is TRBJ2-5, the V gene TRBV9; D may match TRBD1 or TRBD2 (6 bases each). CDR1 SGDLS and CDR2 YYNGEE come from the germline V gene. There are 16 residues in the CDR3. Here the CDR3 DNA reads TGTGTCAGCAGCGTAAGATCCGGGGGCGGTGACCCGACCCAGTACTTC. It yields the protein CVSSVRSGGGDPTQYF. The full variable domain, completed using reference TRBV9 and TRBJ2-5, is DSGVTQTPKHLITATGQRVTLRCSPRSGDLSVYWYQQSLDQGLQFLIQYYNGEERAKGNILERFSAQQFPDLHSELNLSSLELGDSALYFCVSSVRSGGGDPTQYFGPGTRLLVL.

The chain is built from TRBV7-2 and TRBJ2-1; D gene unclear. V shed 5 bases and J shed 8 bases, with 13 bases lying between them. Germline CDR1 and CDR2: SGHTA and FQGNSA. The length of the CDR3 is 13 residues. The CDR3 bases are TGTGCCAGCAGCCAATTCGTCCAGGATGAGCAGTTCTTC. Translating gives CASSQFVQDEQFF.